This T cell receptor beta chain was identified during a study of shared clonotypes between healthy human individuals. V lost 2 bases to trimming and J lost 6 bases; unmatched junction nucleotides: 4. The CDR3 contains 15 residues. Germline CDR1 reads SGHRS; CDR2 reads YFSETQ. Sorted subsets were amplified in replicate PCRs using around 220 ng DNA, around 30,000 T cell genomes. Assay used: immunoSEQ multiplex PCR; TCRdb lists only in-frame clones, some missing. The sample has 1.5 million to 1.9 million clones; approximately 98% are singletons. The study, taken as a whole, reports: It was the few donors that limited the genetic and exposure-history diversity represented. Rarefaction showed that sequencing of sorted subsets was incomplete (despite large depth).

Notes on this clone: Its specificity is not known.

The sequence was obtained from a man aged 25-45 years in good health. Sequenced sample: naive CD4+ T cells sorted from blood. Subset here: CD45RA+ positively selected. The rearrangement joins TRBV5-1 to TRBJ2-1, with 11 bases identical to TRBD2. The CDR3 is CASSFPTSGINEQFF. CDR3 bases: TGCGCCAGCAGCTTCCCGACTAGCGGGATCAATGAGCAGTTCTTC. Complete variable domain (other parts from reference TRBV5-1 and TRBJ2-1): KAGVTQTPRYLIKTRGQQVTLSCSPISGHRSVSWYQQTPGQGLQFLFEYFSETQRNKGNFPGRFSGRQFSNSRSEMNVSTLELGDSALYLCASSFPTSGINEQFFGPGTRLTVL.